The 31 T cell receptor beta chains given below trace back to one sample, sequenced in a study of blood T cell repertoires in COVID-19. Sequencing used immunoSEQ multiplex PCR; TCRdb keeps in-frame clones, though not all of them. The sample lists about 23,000 clones; around 70% were seen once. The sample consisted of peripheral blood. These TCRs come from a woman aged 80 or over with acute or convalescent COVID-19.

The CDR3 is CASSQASYRRETQYF. In DNA form, the CDR3 reads TGTGCCAGCAGCCAAGCGAGCTACAGACGAGAGACCCAGTACTTC. The V and J genes are TRBV3-1 (or the pseudogene TRBV3-2) and TRBJ2-5; D is ambiguous. The germline gives CDR1 LGHDT, CDR2 YNNKEL (reference sequence). The CDR3 has 15 amino acids. V lost 1 base to trimming and J lost 4 bases, with 13 bases between them.

The genes are TRBV10-3 and TRBJ2-6; D gene unclear. Germline V gene sequence: CDR1 ENHRY, CDR2 SYGVKD. The CDR3 has 15 residues. V lost 5 bases and J lost 2, with 10 bases in between. The DNA for the CDR3 is TGTGCCATCAGTCCCAAGAGCCCTGGGGCCAACGTCCTGACTTTC. Translated, it gives CAISPKSPGANVLTF.

This clone was counted a single time. The rearrangement joins TRBV6-2 or TRBV6-3 to TRBJ2-7, with a possible D match to TRBD2 (6 bases). Germline CDR1 reads MNHEY; CDR2 reads SVGEGT. V shed 6 bases and J shed 1 base, with 25 bases lying between them. CDR3 length: 18 residues. CDR3 in DNA: TGTGCCAGCAGCCCTAGGAAGGATGGGACTGAGTTTTCCTACGAGCAGTACTTC. Protein product: CASSPRKDGTEFSYEQYF.

This chain uses TRBV5-1 with TRBJ1-2; D is ambiguous. V was cut by 3 bases and J by 0 bases, with 15 bases left in between. Germline V gives CDR1 SGHRS, CDR2 YFSETQ. This CDR3 is built from 16 residues. Here the CDR3 reads CASSSMMTSSNYGYTF. In nucleotides, the CDR3 is TGCGCCAGCAGCTCGATGATGACTTCCTCTAACTATGGCTACACCTTC.

The V gene is TRBV5-5, the J gene TRBJ1-5; D gene uncertain. CDR3 size: 15 residues. CDR1 SGHKS and CDR2 YYEKEE come from the germline V gene (reference sequence). Trimming took off 0 bases at V and 4 bases at J, with 11 bases between the two ends. CDR3 in DNA: TGTGCCAGCAGCTTGGCCGCGGGGTCTAATCAGCCCCAGCATTTT. As protein: CASSLAAGSNQPQHF.

The chain carries TRBV5-1 and TRBJ2-7; possibly TRBD2 for D (7 bases). Germline CDR1 reads SGHRS; CDR2 reads YFSETQ. Trimming left V 4 bases short and J 5 bases short, with 13 bases between. CDR3 size: 13 residues. The CDR3 region has the DNA TGCGCCAGCAGCCGGTCGGGGGGCCACGAGCAGTACTTC. Translating gives CASSRSGGHEQYF. The entire variable domain, with the rest obtained from reference TRBV5-1 and TRBJ2-7, is as follows: KAGVTQTPRYLIKTRGQQVTLSCSPISGHRSVSWYQQTPGQGLQFLFEYFSETQRNKGNFPGRFSGRQFSNSRSEMNVSTLELGDSALYLCASSRSGGHEQYFGPGTRLTVT.

The chain uses TRBV9 and TRBJ1-1; D is unresolved. CDR3 length: 16 residues. Looked up from germline, CDR1 is SGDLS and CDR2 is YYNGEE. Between the trimmed V and J ends, which lost 0 bases and 1 base, there was a span of 13 bases. CDR3 amino acids: CASSVGAGGKNTEAFF. The DNA for the CDR3 is TGTGCCAGCAGCGTAGGGGCAGGCGGGAAGAACACTGAAGCTTTCTTT.

The CDR3 region has the DNA TGTGCCAGCAGTTTGCTAAGCCTATCCGCCTACAATGAGCAGTTCTTC. It is translated as CASSLLSLSAYNEQFF. The genes are TRBV6-6 and TRBJ2-1; D not resolved. Germline CDR1 reads MNHNY; CDR2 reads SVGAGI (reference sequence). Trimming left V 4 bases short and J 2 bases short, with 15 bases between. CDR3 length: 16 amino acids.

The chain uses TRBV6-1 and TRBJ2-3; D is undetermined. Germline CDR1 reads MNHNS; CDR2 reads SASEGT. Between the trimmed V and J ends, which lost 3 bases and 4 bases, there was a span of 8 bases. The CDR3 runs to 13 residues. CDR3 bases: TGTGCCAGCAGTGAGGTTACAGCAGATACGCAGTATTTT. This translates into CASSEVTADTQYF.

The genes are TRBV21-1 and TRBJ1-2; the tabulated D call, TRBD1, remains unverified against the DNA. TRBV21-1 counts as a pseudogene. The CDR3 loop spans 11 amino acids. As DNA, the CDR3 is TGTGCCAGGGACAGGGGGGGTGGCTACACCTTC. As protein: CARDRGGGYTF.

The chain is built from TRBV28 and TRBJ1-2, with 8 bases identical to TRBD1. The germline gives CDR1 MDHEN, CDR2 SYDVKM. The CDR3 runs 15 residues. The ends lost 2 bases at V and 4 bases at J; junction bases unmatched: 6. The CDR3 DNA reads TGTGCCAGCAGTTTAGTCAGGGGGCCGCCCTATGGCTACACCTTC. This gives the protein CASSLVRGPPYGYTF.

The chain couples TRBV7-2 to TRBJ2-6; perhaps TRBD2 as D (6 bases). This CDR3 contains 18 residues. Germline CDR1 and CDR2: SGHTA and FQGNSA. Trimming took 2 bases from V and 0 from J, leaving 14 bases between them. The CDR3 DNA reads as TGTGCCAGCAGCTTACGAGGGACTGTGAGCTCTGGGGCCAACGTCCTGACTTTC. Its translation is CASSLRGTVSSGANVLTF.

This chain connects TRBV6-5 to TRBJ2-2; TRBD1 aligns across 7 bases. The germline V gene encodes CDR1 MNHEY and CDR2 SVGAGI. The CDR3 loop spans 14 amino acids. V shed 8 bases, J shed 1 base, and the junction held 4 bases outside the gene matches. Here the CDR3 DNA reads TGTGCCAGCGAGCGACAGGGGAACACCGGGGAGCTGTTTTTT. It yields the protein CASERQGNTGELFF.

The chain joins TRBV11-2 to TRBJ2-1; 7 nucleotides agree with TRBD2. From germline, CDR1 is SGHAT and CDR2 FQNNGV. Losses at the gene ends were 5 bases for V and 10 bases for J; bases not matched to a gene: 5. The CDR3 spans 12 residues. This CDR3 is CASSPPAGEQFF. As DNA, the CDR3 is TGTGCCAGCAGCCCACCAGCGGGAGAGCAGTTCTTC.

The chain couples TRBV4-1 to TRBJ2-7; the D gene is possibly TRBD1 (8 bases). The germline V gene encodes CDR1 MGHRA and CDR2 YSYEKL. CDR3 size: 15 residues. V lost 2 bases and J lost 6, with 17 bases in between. CDR3 amino acids: CASSQLDREGAEQYF. CDR3 DNA sequence: TGCGCCAGCAGCCAATTGGACAGGGAGGGGGCCGAGCAGTACTTC.

This rearrangement joins TRBV5-1 to TRBJ1-1; D not resolved. Deletions cut 0 bases from V and 0 bases from J, with 6 bases between. Germline V gives CDR1 SGHRS, CDR2 YFSETQ. CDR3 length: 14 residues. The CDR3 sequence: CASSLEFLNTEAFF. The DNA for the CDR3 is TGCGCCAGCAGCTTGGAATTCTTGAACACTGAAGCTTTCTTT.

The chain is built from TRBV28 and TRBJ1-6; the D is unclear. The germline V gene has CDR1 MDHEN and CDR2 SYDVKM. The CDR3 covers 14 residues. Trimming took off 2 bases at V and 4 bases at J, with 6 bases between the two ends. CDR3 loop: CASSLSRYNSPLHF. CDR3 nucleotide sequence: TGTGCCAGCAGTTTAAGCAGGTATAATTCACCCCTCCACTTT. The whole variable domain, filled in from reference TRBV28 and TRBJ1-6, reads DVKVTQSSRYLVKRTGEKVFLECVQDMDHENMFWYRQDPGLGLRLIYFSYDVKMKEKGDIPEGYSVSREKKERFSLILESASTNQTSMYLCASSLSRYNSPLHFGNGTRLTVT.

The CDR3 DNA follows: TGTGCCAGCAGCTTGGGGACAGGGACGGAAGAGACCCAGTACTTC. Residues: CASSLGTGTEETQYF. This chain connects TRBV5-8 to TRBJ2-5; TRBD1 agrees at 8 bases. CDR3 length: 15 residues. Germline V gene data show CDR1 as SGHTS and CDR2 as YDEGEE. V lost 0 bases and J lost 3; bases outside the gene matches: 4. The complete variable domain, with remaining parts taken from reference TRBV5-8 and TRBJ2-5, reads EAGVTQSPTHLIKTRGQQATLRCSPISGHTSVYWYQQALGLGLQFLLWYDEGEERNRGNFPPRFSGRQFPNYSSELNVNALELEDSALYLCASSLGTGTEETQYFGPGTRLLVL.

This clone has only a few counts. This chain uses TRBV5-1 with TRBJ2-7; 8 bases are a match to TRBD1. This CDR3 has 14 amino acids. V was clipped by 4 bases and J by 4 bases; unmatched bases: 7. The germline gives CDR1 SGHRS, CDR2 YFSETQ. The CDR3 DNA reads TGCGCCAGCAGCATCGGGACAGGCCTTTACGAGCAGTACTTC. Protein sequence: CASSIGTGLYEQYF.

V is TRBV27 and J is TRBJ2-3; D unclear. This CDR3 spans 14 amino acids. Germline CDR1 MNHEY, CDR2 SMNVEV (reference sequence). Trimming took off 6 bases at V and 3 bases at J, with 13 bases between the two ends. CDR3 protein: CASRPQIPTDTQYF. Written as DNA, the CDR3 is TGTGCCAGCAGGCCACAAATACCGACAGATACGCAGTATTTT.

The chain links TRBV30 to TRBJ1-1; D is perhaps TRBD1 (5 bases). V dropped 5 bases and J dropped 1 base, with 8 bases sitting between them. This CDR3 is built from 12 residues. The germline V gene has CDR1 GTSNPN and CDR2 SVGIG (reference sequence). CDR3 DNA sequence: TGTGCCTGGTCCAGGGAGAACACTGAAGCTTTCTTT. It encodes CAWSRENTEAFF.

This clone was observed a handful of times. This chain connects TRBV19 to TRBJ1-5; 9 bases are shared with TRBD1. V lost 7 bases and J lost 2; bases outside the gene matches: 6. This CDR3 comprises 15 residues. Per germline, CDR1 LNHDA and CDR2 SQIVND (reference sequence). CDR3 sequence reads: CASNQGTGRNQPQHF. The CDR3 DNA sequence: TGTGCCAGTAACCAGGGGACAGGGCGCAATCAGCCCCAGCATTTT.

The chain has TRBV15 and TRBJ2-1; no firm D call. This CDR3 contains 14 residues. The V gene lost 0 bases and the J gene lost 3 bases, with 6 bases spanning the gap. CDR1 and CDR2 from the germline V gene are LNHNV and YYDKDF (reference sequence). Here the CDR3 DNA reads TGTGCCACCAGCAGAGATAACAGCTACAATGAGCAGTTCTTC. Translating gives CATSRDNSYNEQFF.

The chain is built from TRBV7-8 and TRBJ2-2; 9 nucleotides line up with TRBD2. Losses at the gene ends were 5 bases for V and 6 bases for J; bases not matched to a gene: 7. The CDR3 spans 15 residues. The germline gives CDR1 SGHVS, CDR2 FQNEAQ. The CDR3 protein is CASSPGREGSGELFF. CDR3 bases: TGTGCCAGCAGCCCTGGGCGGGAGGGGTCCGGGGAGCTGTTTTTT.

CDR3: CASSSPSDTQYF. The CDR3 DNA is TGTGCCAGCTCATCTCCCTCAGATACGCAGTATTTT. The chain links TRBV18 to TRBJ2-3; D remains ambiguous. The length of the CDR3 is 12 residues. With 5 bases removed from V and 4 bases from J, the gap between germline ends came to 7 bases. CDR1 is KGHSH and CDR2 is LQKENI in the germline V gene.

The chain couples TRBV10-3 to TRBJ1-1, with 10 positions matching TRBD1. Germline loops: CDR1 ENHRY, CDR2 SYGVKD. This CDR3 has 12 amino acids. The trim removed 10 bases at V and 7 bases at J, leaving 6 bases unmatched. The CDR3, as DNA: TGTGCCACTGACAGGGGGCTGGGTGAAGCTTTCTTT. This encodes CATDRGLGEAFF.

The genes are TRBV6-5 and TRBJ2-1; 13 bases agree with TRBD2. In germline, CDR1 is MNHEY, CDR2 SVGAGI. The CDR3 runs 16 residues. The V segment lost 4 bases and the J segment 3 bases; nucleotides outside the gene matches: 3. CDR3 sequence: CASSSRTSGSYNEQFF. The DNA of the CDR3 is TGTGCCAGCAGTTCGCGGACTAGCGGGAGCTACAATGAGCAGTTCTTC.

This clone appeared many times. V usage is TRBV7-2 and J usage is TRBJ1-5; D not resolved. The CDR3 runs 15 residues. Trimming stripped 1 base from V and 3 bases from J, with 10 bases between. Germline values: CDR1 SGHTA, CDR2 FQGNSA. The CDR3 here is CASSLDPLANQPQHF. DNA of the CDR3: TGTGCCAGCAGCTTAGATCCACTAGCCAATCAGCCCCAGCATTTT.

This clone was seen more than once but under ten times. The chain links TRBV2 to TRBJ2-3, with 8 bases lining up with TRBD2. V trimming: 7 bases; J trimming: 0 bases; junction bases outside the gene matches: 3. The CDR3 length is 14 residues. CDR1 and CDR2 from the germline V gene are SNHLY and FYNNEI. For the CDR3, the DNA is TGTGCCAGCAAGCCTAGCGGGAGCACAGATACGCAGTATTTT. Protein sequence: CASKPSGSTDTQYF.

This clone was seen a few times. The chain joins TRBV3-1 (or the pseudogene TRBV3-2) to TRBJ2-3; 8 nucleotides match TRBD2. V was pared by 0 bases and J by 2 bases, with 7 bases of the junction left unmatched. Germline loops: CDR1 LGHDT, CDR2 YNNKEL (reference sequence). CDR3 length equals 17 residues. CDR3 protein: CASSQDSGTRNTDTQYF. The DNA of the CDR3 is TGTGCCAGCAGCCAAGATAGCGGGACTAGGAACACAGATACGCAGTATTTT.

There are a few counts of this clone. The chain combines TRBV4-1 with TRBJ1-5; D unresolved. The germline CDR1 and CDR2 sequences are MGHRA and YSYEKL. V lost 0 bases and J 2 bases, leaving 11 bases between the germline ends. There are 16 residues in the CDR3. Here the CDR3 DNA reads TGCGCCAGCAGCCAAGAAAGCCTAGGTGGCAATCAGCCCCAGCATTTT. Its translation: CASSQESLGGNQPQHF.